This T cell receptor (beta chain) was recovered during a study of CD8+CD57+ T cells in acquired aplastic anemia. Only patients with CD8+CD57+ cell expansion on flow cytometry were chosen for sequencing. CDR3 and TCR beta VDJ profiling relied on a genomic DNA template. One entry per CDR3 protein, called by TCRdb with MiXCR from the reads. This table has just over 200,000 distinct CDR3 sequences, approximately 65% appearing once. The specimen was sorted CD4+, CD8+, or CD8+CD57+ T cells (not recorded which) from PBMCs. The source of this sequence is a human donor with aplastic anemia.

CDR3 residues: CASSRGTSTEAFF. As DNA, the CDR3 is TGTGCCAGTAGTCGGGGGACTTCCACTGAAGCTTTCTTT. The chain links TRBV19 to TRBJ1-1; a weak D match, TRBD1 (5 bases). This CDR3 is built from 13 residues. From germline, CDR1 is LNHDA and CDR2 SQIVND (reference sequence). Between the trimmed V and J ends, which lost 5 bases and 4 bases, there was a span of 11 bases.